This T cell receptor beta chain was identified during a study of blood T cell repertoires in COVID-19. About the study: Sources were T cells, B-cell-depleted T cells, or PBMCs; the material itself was cDNA or gDNA.

TCRdb keeps only in-frame clones here, not all; method: immunoSEQ multiplex PCR. The sample includes 15,000 to 20,000 clones, about nine tenths seen only once; the top ten take approximately 12%. J lost 4 bases, V lost 0 bases, and 9 bases had no gene match. The CDR3 length is 17 residues. Germline CDR1 is SGDLS and CDR2 is YYNGEE. This chain uses TRBV9 with TRBJ1-5; 8 bases fit TRBD1. The receptor was isolated from a human donor in a cohort sampled during active COVID-19. The sample comprised peripheral blood. CDR3 sequence: CASSVDGAGGLNQPQHF. The CDR3 DNA sequence: TGTGCCAGCAGCGTAGATGGGGCAGGGGGCCTGAATCAGCCCCAGCATTTT.